This TCR beta chain derives from a study of T-cell memory formation after mild COVID-19. About the research overall: Clusters of TCRs were largely donor specific. Study-wide results and caveats: Day 15 to 85 contracting clones showed balanced CD4/CD8; day 15 to 37 expanders favored CD4+.

The CDR3 consists of 16 residues. The V segment lost 5 bases and the J segment 3 bases; nucleotides outside the gene matches: 11. The germline gives CDR1 SGHVS, CDR2 FNYEAQ. As regards this clonotype: What it binds is unknown.

TCR alpha and TCR beta cDNA libraries carrying sample barcodes and UMIs were produced by 5'RACE using constant-segment primers. One entry per CDR3 protein, called by TCRdb with MiXCR from the 5' RACE reads. Counted here are around 340,000 distinct CDR3 sequences, approximately 15% occurring once; the ten biggest clones make up less than 25%. The clonotype comes from a man aged 18-30 years who had mild COVID-19 (a few samples of this study predate the infection). Cell type and time point are not known. The material sequenced was PBMCs or a T cell subset sorted from them (not recorded which). The V call is TRBV7-6, the J call TRBJ2-3; the match to TRBD2 covers 7 bases. CDR3 sequence (DNA): TGTGCCAGCAGCCAATATTCCCTGGGGGGGACAGATACGCAGTATTTT. This translates into CASSQYSLGGTDTQYF. Full variable domain (outside the CDR3, taken from reference TRBV7-6 and TRBJ2-3): GAGVSQSPRYKVTKRGQDVALRCDPISGHVSLYWYRQALGQGPEFLTYFNYEAQQDKSGLPNDRFSAERPEGSISTLTIQRTEQRDSAMYRCASSQYSLGGTDTQYFGPGTRLTVL.